The entry below describes one T cell receptor beta chain. What it binds is unknown. In the library, individual cDNA molecules carried attached unique molecular identifiers. MiXCR, applied by TCRdb to the 5' RACE reads, yields one record per CDR3 protein. Of roughly 56,000 distinct CDR3 sequences in the sample, roughly an eighth are singletons; the top ten hold 9.5% to 10%. V was pared by 0 bases and J by 0 bases, with 18 bases between. CDR1 and CDR2 from the germline V gene are SGDLS and YYNGEE. The CDR3 consists of 19 residues. The sample originates from a study of early T cells in non-severe SARS-CoV-2 infection. For the study at large: RNA in bulk from unsorted whole blood was sequenced, and chains were unpaired. Study findings and constraints: VDJdb matching skewed toward anti-spike CD8 responses, missing private and CD4 specificities.

V usage is TRBV9 and J usage is TRBJ2-2; D remains unclear. Sequencing input: whole blood. The origin of this receptor is an adult who was a healthcare worker with PCR-confirmed SARS-CoV-2 infection or an uninfected control (not recorded which). CDR3 sequence (DNA): TGTGCCAGCAGCGTAGGACCCCCGAACTCTATCACGAACACCGGGGAGCTGTTTTTT. Translated: CASSVGPPNSITNTGELFF.